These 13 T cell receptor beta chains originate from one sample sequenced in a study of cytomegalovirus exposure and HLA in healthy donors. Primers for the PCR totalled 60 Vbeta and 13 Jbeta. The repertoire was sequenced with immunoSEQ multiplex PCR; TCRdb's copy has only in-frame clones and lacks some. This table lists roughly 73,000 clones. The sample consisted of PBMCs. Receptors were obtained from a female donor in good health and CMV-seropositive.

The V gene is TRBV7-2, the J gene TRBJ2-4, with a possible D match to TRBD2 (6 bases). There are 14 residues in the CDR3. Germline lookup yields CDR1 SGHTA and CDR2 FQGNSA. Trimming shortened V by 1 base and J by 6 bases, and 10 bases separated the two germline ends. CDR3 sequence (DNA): TGTGCCAGCAGCTTAGGACTAGAGGGAAACATTCAGTACTTC. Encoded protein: CASSLGLEGNIQYF.

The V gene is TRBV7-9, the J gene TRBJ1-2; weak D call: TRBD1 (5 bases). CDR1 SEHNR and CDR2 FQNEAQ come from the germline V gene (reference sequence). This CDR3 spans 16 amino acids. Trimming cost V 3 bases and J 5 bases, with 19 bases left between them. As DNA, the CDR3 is TGTGCCAGCAGCTTGGACGAGGGACTGACCAATTATGGCTACACCTTC. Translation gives CASSLDEGLTNYGYTF.

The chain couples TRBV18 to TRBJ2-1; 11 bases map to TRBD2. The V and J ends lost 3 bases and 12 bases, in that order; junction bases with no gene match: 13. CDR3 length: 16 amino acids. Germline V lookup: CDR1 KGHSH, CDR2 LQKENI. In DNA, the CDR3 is TGTGCCAGCTCACCCAAAACGGGACTAGCGGTCTTTGGGCAGTTCTTC. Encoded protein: CASSPKTGLAVFGQFF.

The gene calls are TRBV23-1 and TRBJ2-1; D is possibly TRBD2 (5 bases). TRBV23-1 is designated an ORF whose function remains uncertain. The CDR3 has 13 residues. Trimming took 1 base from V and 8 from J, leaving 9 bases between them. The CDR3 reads CASSQYEEDEQFF. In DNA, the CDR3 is TGCGCCAGCAGTCAATATGAGGAGGATGAGCAGTTCTTC.

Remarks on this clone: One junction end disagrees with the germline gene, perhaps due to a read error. As DNA, the CDR3 is TGTGCCAGCAGCGTAGCCCTAGCGGGGGACCCTACAGATACGCAGTATTTT. Translated, it gives CASSVALAGDPTDTQYF. The rearrangement links TRBV7-9 to TRBJ2-3; 10 bases are a match to TRBD2. CDR3 length: 17 residues. CDR1 is SEHNR, CDR2 FQNEAQ, per germline (reference sequence). Full variable domain (outside the CDR3, taken from reference TRBV7-9 and TRBJ2-3): DTGVSQNPRHKITKRGQNVTFRCDPISEHNRLYWYRQTLGQGPEFLTYFQNEAQLEKSRLLSDRFSAERPKGSFSTLEIQRTEQGDSAMYLCASSVALAGDPTDTQYFGPGTRLTVL.

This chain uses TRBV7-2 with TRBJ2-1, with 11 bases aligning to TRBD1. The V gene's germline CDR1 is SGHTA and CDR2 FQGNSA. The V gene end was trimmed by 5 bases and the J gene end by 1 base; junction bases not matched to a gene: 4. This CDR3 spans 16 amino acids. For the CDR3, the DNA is TGTGCCAGCAGCGGACGGGACAGGGGGTCCTACAATGAGCAGTTCTTC. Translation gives CASSGRDRGSYNEQFF.

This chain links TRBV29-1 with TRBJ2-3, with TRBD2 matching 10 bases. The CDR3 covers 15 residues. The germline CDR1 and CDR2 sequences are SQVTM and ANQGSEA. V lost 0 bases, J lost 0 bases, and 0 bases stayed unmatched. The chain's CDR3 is CSVEELAGSTDTQYF. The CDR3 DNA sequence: TGCAGCGTTGAAGAACTAGCGGGGAGCACAGATACGCAGTATTTT.

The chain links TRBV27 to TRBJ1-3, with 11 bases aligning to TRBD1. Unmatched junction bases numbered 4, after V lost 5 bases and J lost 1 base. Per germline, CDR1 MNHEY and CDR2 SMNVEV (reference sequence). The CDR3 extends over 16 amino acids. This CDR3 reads CASSRGTGGSGNTIYF. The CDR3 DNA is TGTGCCAGCAGTCGGGGGACAGGGGGTTCTGGAAACACCATATATTTT.

In nucleotides, the CDR3 is TGTGCCAGCAGGGGGGCGACAGATACGCAGTATTTT. Translation gives CASRGATDTQYF. V and J are TRBV25-1 and TRBJ2-3; possible D gene TRBD1, 6 bases. V lost 6 bases and J lost 3, with 7 bases in between. Germline V gives CDR1 MGHDK, CDR2 SYGVNS. The CDR3 runs to 12 residues.

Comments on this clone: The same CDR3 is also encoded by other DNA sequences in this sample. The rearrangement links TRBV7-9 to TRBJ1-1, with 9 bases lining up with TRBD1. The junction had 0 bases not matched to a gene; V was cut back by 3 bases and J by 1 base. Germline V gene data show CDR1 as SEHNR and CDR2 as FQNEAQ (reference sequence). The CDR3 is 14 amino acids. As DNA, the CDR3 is TGTGCCAGCAGCTTGACAGGGGGGAACACTGAAGCTTTCTTT. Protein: CASSLTGGNTEAFF.

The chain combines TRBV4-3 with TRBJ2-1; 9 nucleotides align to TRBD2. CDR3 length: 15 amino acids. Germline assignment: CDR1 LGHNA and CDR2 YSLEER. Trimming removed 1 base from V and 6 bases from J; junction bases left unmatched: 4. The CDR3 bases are TGCGCCAGCAGCCAAGCGGCGGGAGGGGTCAATGAGCAGTTCTTC. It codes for CASSQAAGGVNEQFF.

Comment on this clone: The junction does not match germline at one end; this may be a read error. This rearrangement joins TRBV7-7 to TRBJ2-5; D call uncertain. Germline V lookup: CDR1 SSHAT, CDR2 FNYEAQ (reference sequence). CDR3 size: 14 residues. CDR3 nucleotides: TGTGCTAGCAGCTTAGTGCCGGGTTTAGAGACCCAGTACTTC. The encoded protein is CASSLVPGLETQYF.

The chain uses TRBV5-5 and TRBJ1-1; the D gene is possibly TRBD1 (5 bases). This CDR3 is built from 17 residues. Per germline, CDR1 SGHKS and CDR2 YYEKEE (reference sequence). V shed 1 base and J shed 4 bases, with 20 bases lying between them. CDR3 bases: TGTGCCAGCAGCTTGCGACAGTTGGGCAGGGTGGGCACTGAAGCTTTCTTT. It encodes CASSLRQLGRVGTEAFF.